The clone carrying this TCR beta chain was counted once. Its antigen is not identified. CDR3 length: 14 residues. The ends were cut back, 0 bases at V and 5 bases at J, with 14 bases in the middle. The germline V gene has CDR1 GTSNPN and CDR2 SVGIG (reference sequence). Sequencing used immunoSEQ multiplex PCR; TCRdb keeps in-frame clones, though not all of them. The top ten clones hold approximately 0.84% of a sample with around 110,000 clones, about nine tenths of them seen once. This record belongs to a study of T cell clones after liver transplantation. Study observations and caveats: Circulating graft-donor-reactive CD4 TCRbeta sequences fell significantly post-transplant in most of the 8 subjects.

The sequences come from CD4+ T cells from blood, collected 12 months after liver transplant. The receptor was isolated from a human patient who received a liver transplant. These T cells may partly come from the graft donor. The V call is TRBV30, the J call TRBJ2-7; D might be TRBD2 (6 bases). This CDR3 reads CAWSVGGAINEQYF. In nucleotides, the CDR3 is TGTGCCTGGAGTGTTGGCGGGGCAATTAACGAGCAGTACTTC.